Listed below are T cell receptor beta chains from one sample, sequenced in a study of T-cell reconstitution after alpha-beta-depleted transplantation in children. MiXCR was run by TCRdb on the PCR reads, yielding one entry per CDR3 protein. Of tens of thousands of distinct CDR3 sequences listed, 15% to 20% were seen once; the top ten hold approximately 51%. Sample: PBMCs, mostly from graft donor cells, taken 360 days after TCRalphabeta/CD19-depleted stem cell transplant. Receptor source: a male patient aged 2 to 9 who had a stem cell transplant for acute lymphoblastic leukemia, so the T cells may come from the graft donor. The conserved cysteine and the conserved F or W are not part of the CDR3 here. The order of the fields is J gene, CDR3 length, V gene, CDR3 protein.

>TRBJ2-1|12|TRBV12-3/TRBV12-4
ASSLWVGGNEQF
>TRBJ2-2|13|TRBV5-1
ASSLGGTNTGELF
>TRBJ2-3|14|TRBV5-1
ASSRPAGRFTDTQY
>TRBJ1-5|11|TRBV6-1
ASSADRGQPQH
>TRBJ2-7|18|TRBV11-1
ASSPPTGTSGRYPGWEQY
>TRBJ1-2|12|TRBV12-3/TRBV12-4
ASSYRGGTYGYT
>TRBJ2-3|14|TRBV5-1
ASSPQREIGTDTQY
>TRBJ2-1|20|TRBV6-9
ASSYRTSELLLQPFHDNEQF
>TRBJ2-3|11|TRBV12-3/TRBV12-4
ASSRTGVDTQY
>TRBJ2-7|12|TRBV20-1
SARMTGTRVEQY
>TRBJ2-3|12|TRBV5-1
ASSLELGIGTQY